Listed below are T cell receptor beta chains from one sample, sequenced in a study of blood T cell repertoires in COVID-19. Produced via immunoSEQ multiplex PCR; TCRdb's table is partial and in-frame only. The sample has around 170,000 clones; about nine tenths are singletons. Sequenced sample: peripheral blood. The receptors stem from a woman in her seventies with acute or convalescent COVID-19. The CDR3 runs from the conserved cysteine through the conserved F or W. A D gene is named only where the DNA matches it firmly. A row's size may be missing; if present it is once, few, many or a size class.

v_gene	abundance	d_gene	j_gene	CDR3aa	CDR3nt
TRBV18	once	TRBD1	TRBJ1-1	CASSPDGNRGYEAFF	TGTGCCAGCTCACCAGATGGCAACAGGGGGTATGAAGCTTTCTTT
TRBV5-1	.	.	TRBJ1-1	CASRNIQNTEAFF	TGCGCCAGCAGAAATATACAGAACACTGAAGCTTTCTTT
TRBV5-6	.	.	TRBJ2-5	CASSFGLKGRETQYF	TGTGCCAGCAGCTTTGGGTTGAAGGGGCGGGAGACCCAGTACTTC
TRBV14	.	TRBD2	TRBJ2-4	CASSQPLAGRNIQYF	TGTGCCAGCAGCCAACCCCTAGCGGGTAGGAACATTCAGTACTTC
TRBV6-5	.	.	TRBJ1-1	CASSYGRRNTEAFF	TGTGCCAGCAGTTACGGCAGGCGGAACACTGAAGCTTTCTTT
TRBV7-2	.	TRBD1	TRBJ1-4	CASSFRSGQGGEKLFF	TGTGCCAGCAGCTTCCGGTCGGGCCAGGGGGGTGAAAAACTGTTTTTT
TRBV2	.	.	TRBJ2-2	CASSGQRNTGELFF	TGTGCCAGCAGTGGACAGAGAAACACCGGGGAGCTGTTTTTT
TRBV28	.	TRBD1	TRBJ2-7	CASSRQGGYEQYF	TGTGCCAGCAGTCGACAGGGCGGCTACGAGCAGTACTTC
TRBV7-3	.	TRBD2	TRBJ2-7	CASSLTSGTHEQYF	TGTGCCAGCAGCTTAACTAGCGGGACCCACGAGCAGTACTTC
TRBV29-1	.	.	TRBJ2-5	CSVDLAGARDTQYF	TGCAGCGTTGACCTGGCAGGGGCTCGTGATACCCAGTACTTC
TRBV4-1	once	.	TRBJ2-5	CASSFNRDSWGGTQYF	TGCGCCAGCAGTTTCAACCGGGACTCATGGGGAGGGACCCAGTACTTC
TRBV4-1	.	.	TRBJ1-4	CASSQDISLWGEGEKLFF	TGCGCCAGCAGCCAAGATATCTCCCTTTGGGGGGAAGGGGAAAAACTGTTTTTT
TRBV10-3	.	TRBD1	TRBJ1-2	CAISESNDRGRWLEGYTF	TGTGCCATCAGTGAGTCGAACGACAGGGGGCGCTGGCTGGAGGGCTACACCTTC
TRBV29-1	.	.	TRBJ2-1	CSVKGGREGNEQFF	TGCAGCGTTAAAGGCGGGCGGGAAGGCAATGAGCAGTTCTTC
TRBV27	.	TRBD1	TRBJ1-5	CASSLVFSGTGGAGVNQPQHF	TGTGCCAGCAGTTTAGTCTTTTCGGGGACAGGGGGCGCGGGGGTCAATCAGCCCCAGCATTTT
TRBV7-2	.	.	TRBJ2-2	CASSLLARGGGELFF	TGTGCCAGCAGCTTACTGGCTAGGGGCGGTGGGGAGCTGTTTTTT
TRBV27	.	TRBD2	TRBJ2-1	CASSVSSGSPRNEQFF	TGTGCCAGCAGTGTCTCTAGCGGGAGTCCCCGAAATGAGCAGTTCTTC
TRBV2	.	TRBD1	TRBJ2-7	CASSEGQGVGYEQYF	TGTGCCAGCAGTGAAGGACAGGGGGTCGGCTACGAGCAGTACTTC
TRBV4-1	once	TRBD1	TRBJ1-4	CASSQADRGDEKLFF	TGCGCCAGCAGCCAGGCTGACAGGGGTGATGAAAAACTGTTTTTT
TRBV7-8	.	.	TRBJ1-2	CASSLITDYGYTF	TGTGCCAGCAGCTTAATAACGGACTATGGCTACACCTTC
TRBV18	.	.	TRBJ1-6	CASSKQAVTGPSYNSPLHF	TGTGCCAGCTCAAAACAGGCCGTTACTGGCCCCTCCTATAATTCACCCCTCCACTTT
TRBV6-2/TRBV6-3	.	TRBD1	TRBJ1-2	CASSYSVTGDFYGYTF	TGTGCCAGCAGTTACTCTGTGACAGGGGATTTCTATGGCTACACCTTC
TRBV4-2	.	TRBD1	TRBJ1-5	CASSPSGGTGNQPQHF	TGTGCCAGCAGCCCTTCAGGGGGCACGGGCAATCAGCCCCAGCATTTT
TRBV4-1	.	TRBD1	TRBJ1-2	CASSLGTGGDYGYTF	TGCGCCAGCAGCCTGGGGACAGGGGGCGACTATGGCTACACCTTC
TRBV4-2	few	.	TRBJ2-2	CASSPRLGHQTGELFF	TGTGCCAGCAGCCCCCGGTTGGGACACCAAACCGGGGAGCTGTTTTTT
TRBV6-2/TRBV6-3	once	TRBD1	TRBJ2-2	CASSDTGGRRSGELFF	TGTGCCAGCAGTGACACAGGGGGTAGGAGGTCCGGGGAGCTGTTTTTT
TRBV6-4	.	.	TRBJ1-5	CASSDPGGEGDQPQHF	TGTGCCAGCAGCGACCCCGGGGGGGAGGGTGATCAGCCCCAGCATTTT
TRBV7-9	.	.	TRBJ1-3	CASSLEGGNTIYF	TGTGCCAGCAGCTTAGAGGGGGGAAACACCATATATTTT
TRBV14	.	.	TRBJ1-4	CASSQDSWEKLFF	TGTGCCAGCAGCCAAGACAGTTGGGAAAAACTGTTTTTT
TRBV2	.	TRBD1	TRBJ1-6	CASNPTGVNSPLHF	TGTGCCAGCAACCCGACAGGGGTTAATTCACCCCTCCACTTT
TRBV19	.	.	TRBJ1-6	CASNKVGGALDSPLHF	TGTGCCAGTAATAAGGTGGGGGGGGCCTTGGATTCACCCCTCCACTTT
TRBV12-3/TRBV12-4	.	TRBD1	TRBJ2-7	CASTQGAREQYF	TGTGCCAGCACCCAGGGGGCTCGGGAGCAGTACTTC
TRBV7-9	.	TRBD2	TRBJ2-7	CASSPGTSSNEQYF	TGTGCCAGCAGCCCGGGGACTAGCTCCAACGAGCAGTACTTC